This TCR beta chain emerged from a study of identical twins. TCRdb reanalysed the 5' RACE reads using MiXCR and keeps one entry per CDR3 protein. The table lists over 600,000 distinct CDR3 sequences, 21% of them singletons. This same sample was also part of a study on T cells expressing NK-cell markers. That investigation notes: More than five of the donors carried dominant NKG2C+ clonotypes that took up 1.0-7.0% of their CD8+ T cells.

The sequence derives from a woman under 30 in good health. Input material: PBMCs.

DNA of the CDR3: TGCAGTGCCCTTCCCGGGACAGGGGTCTACGAGCAGTACTTC. Residues: CSALPGTGVYEQYF. The chain joins TRBV20-1 to TRBJ2-7; TRBD1 matches at 10 bases. The CDR3 has 14 amino acids. Trimming removed 6 bases from V and 3 bases from J; junction bases left unmatched: 8. Germline values: CDR1 DFQATT, CDR2 SNEGSKA (reference sequence).